The entry below describes one T cell receptor (beta chain). TCRdb's copy holds only in-frame clones and misses some; the assay was immunoSEQ multiplex PCR. The data show about 370,000 clones, more than 80% seen once. These data come from a study of blood T cell repertoires in COVID-19. Participants had their cohort set by participant-reported clinical history. Material for sequencing was PBMCs or T cells enriched from blood (not recorded which). This receptor was taken from a man younger than 30 who had recovered from COVID-19.

For the CDR3, the DNA is TGTGCCTGGAGTAGGGGACTGGGAAATTCACCCCTCCACTTT. Its protein product is CAWSRGLGNSPLHF. The rearrangement uses TRBV30 and TRBJ1-6; D might be TRBD1 (5 bases). CDR1 and CDR2 from the germline V gene are GTSNPN and SVGIG (reference sequence). CDR3 length: 14 amino acids. V was clipped by 2 bases and J by 7 bases, with 12 bases between them.